The present T cell receptor (beta chain) was sequenced within a study of cytomegalovirus exposure and HLA in healthy donors. Regarding the study as a whole: What a later analysis showed was that several of the most significant clusters appeared linked to common viral pathogens.

The PCR contained 60 Vbeta and 13 Jbeta primers. Libraries were prepared by immunoSEQ multiplex PCR; TCRdb keeps only in-frame clonotypes and omits some of them. The table records under 200,000 clones, 65% to 85% of them present only once. Points on this clone: Its antigen is as yet unknown.

The CDR3 sequence is 15 residues long. The V end was cut by 2 bases, the J end by 4 bases, with 15 bases between. The germline V gene has CDR1 MNHNS and CDR2 SASEGT. The receptor comes from a man between 60 and 75 years old in good health and CMV-seronegative. The chain is built from TRBV6-1 and TRBJ2-7; no clear D gene. Sequencing was done on a sample of PBMCs. CDR3 DNA: TGTGCCAGCAGTGAAAGTTACGGAGTAGGTTACGAGCAGTACTTC. This encodes CASSESYGVGYEQYF.